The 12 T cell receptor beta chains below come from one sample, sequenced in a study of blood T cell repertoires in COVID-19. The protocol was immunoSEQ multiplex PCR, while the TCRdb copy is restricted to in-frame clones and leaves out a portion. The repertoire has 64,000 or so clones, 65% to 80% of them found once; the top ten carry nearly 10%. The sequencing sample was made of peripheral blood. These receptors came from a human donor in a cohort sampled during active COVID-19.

In DNA form, the CDR3 reads TGTGCCAGCAGCCAAGATCAGGTCTTCCCTAACTATGGCTACACCTTC. Protein sequence: CASSQDQVFPNYGYTF. The V gene is TRBV3-1 (or the pseudogene TRBV3-2), the J gene TRBJ1-2; D unresolved. CDR1 and CDR2 from the germline V gene are LGHDT and YNNKEL (reference sequence). The V gene lost 0 bases and the J gene lost 0 bases, with 11 bases spanning the gap. The CDR3 runs 16 residues.

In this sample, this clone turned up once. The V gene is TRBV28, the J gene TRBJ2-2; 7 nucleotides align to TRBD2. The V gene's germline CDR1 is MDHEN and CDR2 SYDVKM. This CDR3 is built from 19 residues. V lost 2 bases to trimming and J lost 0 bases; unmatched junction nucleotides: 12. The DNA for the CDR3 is TGTGCCAGCAGTTTACCCCCCCCGGGACGGGGGGCGAACACCGGGGAGCTGTTTTTT. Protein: CASSLPPPGRGANTGELFF.

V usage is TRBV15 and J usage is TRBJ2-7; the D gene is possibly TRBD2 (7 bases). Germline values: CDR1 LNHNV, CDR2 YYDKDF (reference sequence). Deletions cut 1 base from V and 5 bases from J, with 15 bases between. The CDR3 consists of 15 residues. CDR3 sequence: CATSRGAGARDEQYF. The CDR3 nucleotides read TGTGCCACCAGCAGAGGTGCGGGGGCGCGGGACGAGCAGTACTTC. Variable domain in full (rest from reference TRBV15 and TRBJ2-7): DAMVIQNPRYQVTQFGKPVTLSCSQTLNHNVMYWYQQKSSQAPKLLFHYYDKDFNNEADTPDNFQSRRPNTSFCFLDIRSPGLGDTAMYLCATSRGAGARDEQYFGPGTRLTVT.

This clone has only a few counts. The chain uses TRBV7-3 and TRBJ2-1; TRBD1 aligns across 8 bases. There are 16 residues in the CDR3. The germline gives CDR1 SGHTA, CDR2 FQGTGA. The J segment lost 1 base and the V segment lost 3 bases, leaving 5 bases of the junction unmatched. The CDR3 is CASSFQGAGSYNEQFF. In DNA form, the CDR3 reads TGTGCCAGCAGCTTCCAGGGGGCAGGGTCCTACAATGAGCAGTTCTTC.

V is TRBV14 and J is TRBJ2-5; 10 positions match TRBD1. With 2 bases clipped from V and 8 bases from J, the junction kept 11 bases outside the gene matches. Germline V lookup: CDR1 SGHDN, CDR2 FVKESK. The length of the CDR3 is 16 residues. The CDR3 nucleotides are TGTGCCAGCAGCCAACTGGGACAGGGGCCGTATCCAACCCAGTACTTC. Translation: CASSQLGQGPYPTQYF.

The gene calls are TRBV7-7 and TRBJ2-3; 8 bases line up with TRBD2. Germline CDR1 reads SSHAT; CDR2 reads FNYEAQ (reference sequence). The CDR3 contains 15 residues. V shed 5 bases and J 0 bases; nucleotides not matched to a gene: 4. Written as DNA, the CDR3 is TGTGCCAGCAGCCCCGGACTAGCTAGCACAGATACGCAGTATTTT. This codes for CASSPGLASTDTQYF.

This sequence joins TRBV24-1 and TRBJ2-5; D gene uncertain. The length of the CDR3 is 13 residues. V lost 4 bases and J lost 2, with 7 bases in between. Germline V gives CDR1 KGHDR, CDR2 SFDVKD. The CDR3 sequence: CATSDDFQETQYF. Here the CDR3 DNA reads TGTGCCACCAGTGACGACTTTCAAGAGACCCAGTACTTC.

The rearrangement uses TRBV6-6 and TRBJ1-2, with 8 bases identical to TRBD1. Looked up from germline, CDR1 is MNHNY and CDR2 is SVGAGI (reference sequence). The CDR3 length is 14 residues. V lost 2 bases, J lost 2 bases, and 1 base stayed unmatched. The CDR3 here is CASSYRQGNYGYTF. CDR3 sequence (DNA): TGTGCCAGCAGTTACAGACAGGGGAACTATGGCTACACCTTC.

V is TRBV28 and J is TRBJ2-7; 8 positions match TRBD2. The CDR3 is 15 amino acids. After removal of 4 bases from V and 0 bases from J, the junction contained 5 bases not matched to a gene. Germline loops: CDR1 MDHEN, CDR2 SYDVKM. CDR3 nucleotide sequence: TGTGCCAGCAGTTCATTAGCGGGACTCTCCTACGAGCAGTACTTC. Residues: CASSSLAGLSYEQYF.

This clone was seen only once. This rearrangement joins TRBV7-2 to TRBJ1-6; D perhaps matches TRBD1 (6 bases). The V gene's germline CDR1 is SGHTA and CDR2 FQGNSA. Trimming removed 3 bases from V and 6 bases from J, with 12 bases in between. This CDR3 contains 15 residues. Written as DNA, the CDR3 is TGTGCCAGCAGCTTTAGTTCAGGGGTTAATTCACCCCTCCACTTT. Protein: CASSFSSGVNSPLHF.

CDR3 amino acids: CASSPIAGGNIQYF. The CDR3 region has the DNA TGTGCCAGCAGCCCGATAGCGGGAGGAAACATTCAGTACTTC. The J gene is TRBJ2-4, the V gene TRBV7-2, with 10 bases that match TRBD2. J gave up 6 bases and V 5 bases, and 4 bases lay outside the gene matches. The CDR3 sequence is 14 residues long. Germline values: CDR1 SGHTA, CDR2 FQGNSA.

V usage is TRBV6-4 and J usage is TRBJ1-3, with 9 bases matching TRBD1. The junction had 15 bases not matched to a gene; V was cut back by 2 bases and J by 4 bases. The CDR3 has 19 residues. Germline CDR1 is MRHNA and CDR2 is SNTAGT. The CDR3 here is CASSDGVRDRVAGGNTIYF. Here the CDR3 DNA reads TGTGCCAGCAGTGACGGGGTAAGGGACAGGGTGGCGGGGGGAAACACCATATATTTT.